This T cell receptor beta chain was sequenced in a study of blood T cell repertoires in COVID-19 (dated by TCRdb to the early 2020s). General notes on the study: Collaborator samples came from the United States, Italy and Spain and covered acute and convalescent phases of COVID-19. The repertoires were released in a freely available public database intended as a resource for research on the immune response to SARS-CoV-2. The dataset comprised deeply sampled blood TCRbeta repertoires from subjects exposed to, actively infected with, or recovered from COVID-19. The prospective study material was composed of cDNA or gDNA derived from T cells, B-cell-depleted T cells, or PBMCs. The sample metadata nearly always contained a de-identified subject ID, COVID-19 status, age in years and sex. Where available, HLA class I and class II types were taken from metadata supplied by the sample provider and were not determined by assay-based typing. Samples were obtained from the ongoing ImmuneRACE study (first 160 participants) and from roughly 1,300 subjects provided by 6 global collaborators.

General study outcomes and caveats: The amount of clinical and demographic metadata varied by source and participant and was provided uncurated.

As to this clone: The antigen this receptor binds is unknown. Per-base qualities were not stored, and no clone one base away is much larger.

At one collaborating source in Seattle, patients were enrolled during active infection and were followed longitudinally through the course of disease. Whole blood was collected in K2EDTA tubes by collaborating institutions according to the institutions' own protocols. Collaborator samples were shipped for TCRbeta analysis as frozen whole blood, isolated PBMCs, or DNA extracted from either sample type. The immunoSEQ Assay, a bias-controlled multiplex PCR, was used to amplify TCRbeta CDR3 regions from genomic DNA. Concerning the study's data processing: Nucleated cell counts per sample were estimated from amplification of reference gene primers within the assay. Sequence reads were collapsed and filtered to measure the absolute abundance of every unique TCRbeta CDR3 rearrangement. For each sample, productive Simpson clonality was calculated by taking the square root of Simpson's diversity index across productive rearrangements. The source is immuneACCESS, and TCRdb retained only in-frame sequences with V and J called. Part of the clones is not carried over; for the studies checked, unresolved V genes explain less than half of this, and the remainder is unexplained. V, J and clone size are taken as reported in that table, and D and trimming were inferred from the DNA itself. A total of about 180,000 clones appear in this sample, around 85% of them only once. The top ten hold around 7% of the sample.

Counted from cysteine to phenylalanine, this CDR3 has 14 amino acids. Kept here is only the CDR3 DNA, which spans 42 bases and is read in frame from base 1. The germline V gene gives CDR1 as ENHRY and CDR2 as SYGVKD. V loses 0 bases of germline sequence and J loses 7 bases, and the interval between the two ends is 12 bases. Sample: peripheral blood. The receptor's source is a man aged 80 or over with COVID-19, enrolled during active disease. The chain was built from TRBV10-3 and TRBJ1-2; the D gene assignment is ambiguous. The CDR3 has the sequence CAISESERAGGYTF. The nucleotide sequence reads TGTGCCATCAGTGAGTCAGAGAGGGCGGGTGGCTACACCTTC.